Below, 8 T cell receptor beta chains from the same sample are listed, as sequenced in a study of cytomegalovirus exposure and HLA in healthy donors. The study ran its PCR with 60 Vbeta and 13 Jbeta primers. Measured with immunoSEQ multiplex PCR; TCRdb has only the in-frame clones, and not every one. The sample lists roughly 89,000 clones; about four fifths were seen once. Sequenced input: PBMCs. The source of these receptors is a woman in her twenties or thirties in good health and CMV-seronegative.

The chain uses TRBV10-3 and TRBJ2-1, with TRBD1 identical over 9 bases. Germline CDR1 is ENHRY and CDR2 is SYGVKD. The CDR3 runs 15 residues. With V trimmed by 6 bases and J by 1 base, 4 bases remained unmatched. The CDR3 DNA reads TGTGCCATCAGGGGGGGGACAGGGTCCTACAATGAGCAGTTCTTC. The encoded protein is CAIRGGTGSYNEQFF.

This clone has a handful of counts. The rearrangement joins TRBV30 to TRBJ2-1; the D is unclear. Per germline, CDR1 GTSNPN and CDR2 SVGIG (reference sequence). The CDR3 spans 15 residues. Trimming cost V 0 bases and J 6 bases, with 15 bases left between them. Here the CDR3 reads CAWSVGWVAGNEQFF. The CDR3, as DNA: TGTGCCTGGAGTGTAGGATGGGTAGCTGGCAATGAGCAGTTCTTC. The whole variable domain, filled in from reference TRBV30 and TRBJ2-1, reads SQTIHQWPATLVQPVGSPLSLECTVEGTSNPNLYWYRQAAGRGLQLLFYSVGIGQISSEVPQNLSASRPQDRQFILSSKKLLLSDSGFYLCAWSVGWVAGNEQFFGPGTRLTVL.

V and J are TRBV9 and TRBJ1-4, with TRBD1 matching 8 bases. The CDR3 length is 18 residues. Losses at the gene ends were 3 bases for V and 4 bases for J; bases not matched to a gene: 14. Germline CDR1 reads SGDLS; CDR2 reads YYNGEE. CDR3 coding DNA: TGTGCCAGCAGCGGGGAGTGGCCTCCAGGGGGCCTTAATGAAAAACTGTTTTTT. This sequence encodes CASSGEWPPGGLNEKLFF.

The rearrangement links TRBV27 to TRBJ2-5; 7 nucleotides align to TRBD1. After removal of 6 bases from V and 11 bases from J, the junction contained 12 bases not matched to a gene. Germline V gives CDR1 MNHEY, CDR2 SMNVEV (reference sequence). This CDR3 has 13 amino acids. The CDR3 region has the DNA TGTGCCAGCAGGATAACAGGGGTTAGGGAGCAGTACTTC. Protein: CASRITGVREQYF.

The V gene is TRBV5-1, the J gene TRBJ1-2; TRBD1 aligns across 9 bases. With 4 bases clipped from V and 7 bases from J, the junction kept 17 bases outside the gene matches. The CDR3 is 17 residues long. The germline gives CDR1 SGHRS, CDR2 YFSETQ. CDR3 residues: CASSPWGPRDRDGGYTF. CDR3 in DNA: TGCGCCAGCAGCCCTTGGGGGCCCCGGGACAGGGACGGTGGCTACACCTTC.

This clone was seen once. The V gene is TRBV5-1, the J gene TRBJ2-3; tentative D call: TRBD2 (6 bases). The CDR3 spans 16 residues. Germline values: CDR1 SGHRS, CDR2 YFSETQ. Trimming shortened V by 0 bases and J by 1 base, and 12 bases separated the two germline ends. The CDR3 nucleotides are TGCGCCAGCAGCTTGGTCCCTAGCGCCCGCACAGATACGCAGTATTTT. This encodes CASSLVPSARTDTQYF.

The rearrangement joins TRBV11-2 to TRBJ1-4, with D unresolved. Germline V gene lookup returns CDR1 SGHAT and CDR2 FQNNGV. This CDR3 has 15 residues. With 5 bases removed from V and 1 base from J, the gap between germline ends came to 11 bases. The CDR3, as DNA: TGTGCCAGCAGCCGCAGCGGCAGAACTAATGAAAAACTGTTTTTT. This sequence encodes CASSRSGRTNEKLFF.

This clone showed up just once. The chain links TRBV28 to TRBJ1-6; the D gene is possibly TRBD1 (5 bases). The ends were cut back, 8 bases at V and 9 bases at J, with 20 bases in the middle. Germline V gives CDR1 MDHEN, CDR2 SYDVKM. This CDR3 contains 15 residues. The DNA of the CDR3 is TGTGCCAGCCGGATGGATAGGACAATAGGTTCACCCCTCCACTTT. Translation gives CASRMDRTIGSPLHF.